A selection of T cell receptor beta chains follows, all from one sample in a study of shared clonotypes between healthy human individuals. Produced via immunoSEQ multiplex PCR; TCRdb's table is partial and in-frame only. The sample comprises about 2 million clones, about 95% of which are singletons, and about 1.1% rests with the top ten. Sequenced: naive CD8+ T cells sorted from blood. The receptors originated from a man between 18 and 29 years old in good health. CDR3s leave out the opening cysteine and the closing phenylalanine or tryptophan. Fields, in order: J gene, D gene, V gene, CDR3 protein. D genes are given only for firm matches.

>TRBJ2-1|TRBD2|TRBV10-2
ASSESVLAAYNEQF
>TRBJ2-7|TRBD2|TRBV5-1
ASSLDLAGNYEQY
>TRBJ2-1|TRBD2|TRBV18
ASSPGTSGGNEQF
>TRBJ2-7|TRBD1|TRBV6-1
ASRQGQGYEQY
>TRBJ2-6|NA|TRBV28
ASSLTVAGANVLT
>TRBJ2-5|NA|TRBV4-1
ASSERFSQETQY
>TRBJ1-4|TRBD1|TRBV7-2
ASSFSQGATNEKLF
>TRBJ1-1|NA|TRBV9
ASSVSGETEAF
>TRBJ2-4|NA|TRBV9
ASSVVRGENIQY
>TRBJ2-3|NA|TRBV6-6
ASSYNQASGTDTQY
>TRBJ2-5|NA|TRBV27
ASSSLTGGFQETQY
>TRBJ2-5|NA|TRBV10-3
AISEADQETQY
>TRBJ2-5|NA|TRBV5-1
ASQNRDPNGETQY
>TRBJ2-2|NA|TRBV11-2
ASSLDPGELF
>TRBJ1-4|NA|TRBV5-3
ARSRVEKLF
>TRBJ2-7|NA|TRBV6-5
ASSYSAGEFPYEQY
>TRBJ2-7|NA|TRBV4-1
ASSQVTPGAYEQY
>TRBJ2-7|TRBD2|TRBV4-1
ASSHWTSSYEQY
>TRBJ2-7|NA|TRBV11-2
ASSEGPGSYEQY
>TRBJ2-7|NA|TRBV18
ASSPGSYEQY
>TRBJ2-2|NA|TRBV5-1
ASSLVIPANTGELF
>TRBJ2-7|TRBD1|TRBV7-9
ASSSDRVNEQY
>TRBJ2-7|TRBD1|TRBV27
ASSGGDRPISEQY
>TRBJ2-1|NA|TRBV5-1
ASSLSAVPYNEQF
>TRBJ1-6|NA|TRBV4-1
ASSPPQYNSPLH
>TRBJ1-1|TRBD1|TRBV7-9
ASSPPPGQGADTEAF
>TRBJ1-2|TRBD1|TRBV27
ASSLALDGTGGYT
>TRBJ1-2|TRBD1|TRBV5-1
ASSSGQGYYGYT
>TRBJ2-7|NA|TRBV19
ASSLRDGLYEQY
>TRBJ2-7|NA|TRBV9
ASSVRGLVDEQY
>TRBJ1-5|NA|TRBV27
ASSSLLGNQPQH
>TRBJ2-5|NA|TRBV13
ASSLGQGSETQY
>TRBJ2-7|TRBD2|TRBV5-6
ASSPTGTSGIDYEQY
>TRBJ1-6|NA|TRBV7-4
ASSLYPSPGRNSPLH
>TRBJ2-1|NA|TRBV12-5
ASGLVARGSSYNEQF
>TRBJ2-1|TRBD2|TRBV9
ASSVASGGQNEQF
>TRBJ2-7|NA|TRBV5-6
ASSQGGLDEQY
>TRBJ2-3|TRBD2|TRBV5-4
ASSFNLAGRVGTDTQY
>TRBJ2-3|NA|TRBV5-4
ASSLNYEGWGTDTQY
>TRBJ1-6|NA|TRBV10-1
ASSDGASPLH
>TRBJ1-6|TRBD1|TRBV15
ATPPRDPIRDRGHSPLH
>TRBJ2-2|TRBD2|TRBV6-5
ASSYGGVTTGELF
>TRBJ2-1|NA|TRBV7-9
ASSPDGLKYYNEQF
>TRBJ2-7|NA|TRBV5-1
ASSSGTQENYEQY
>TRBJ2-3|TRBD2|TRBV5-1
ASSSLAGRDTQY
>TRBJ2-1|TRBD2|TRBV29-1
SVEGLALGQSSYNEQF
>TRBJ2-7|TRBD1|TRBV6-5
ASSPAGTGVGEQY
>TRBJ2-7|TRBD2|TRBV19
ASSGTSGGKQY
>TRBJ2-1|NA|TRBV6-1
ASSVTYNEQF
>TRBJ2-7|TRBD2|TRBV7-8
ASSKTGTTSYEQY
>TRBJ2-7|TRBD1|TRBV29-1
SALLQGNYEQY
>TRBJ2-3|NA|TRBV27
ASSPPSVGARWGTDTQY
>TRBJ2-1|TRBD2|TRBV2
ASSDWTSTDNEQF
>TRBJ2-7|TRBD2|TRBV7-9
ASSLAGGIDYEQY
>TRBJ2-7|TRBD2|TRBV11-2
ASSLGPSGVTYEQY
>TRBJ2-7|NA|TRBV5-6
ASSLGGGQIGIYEQY